The 23 T cell receptor beta chains below come from one sample, sequenced in a study of T cell clusters in autoimmune cytopenias. TRB was amplified from roughly 0.25 ug of peripheral blood genomic DNA per sample. TRB was amplified by touch-down multiplex PCR, primer pools A and B combined. TCRdb processed the multiplex PCR reads again and assigns one entry to each CDR3 protein, with no DNA. This sample's clone table lists 4,000 or so distinct CDR3 sequences. Separately, the same data were catalogued under a study of T cell repertoires in aging, cancer and after chemotherapy.

Sample: peripheral blood. These receptors all come from a human donor with an autoimmune cytopenia or autoimmune hepatitis (not recorded which).

J is TRBJ1-1 and V is TRBV12-3 or TRBV12-4. The CDR3 totals 12 residues. CDR3: CASSLATLAAFF.

The chain's CDR3 is CASSIGAEYNEQFF. The chain is built from TRBV19 and TRBJ2-1. Germline-derived CDR1 and CDR2 are LNHDA and SQIVND (reference sequence). This CDR3 contains 14 residues.

The J gene is TRBJ2-7, the V gene TRBV6-1; the D call from TCRdb, TRBD1, cannot be confirmed without DNA. Germline lookup yields CDR1 MNHNS and CDR2 SASEGT. This CDR3 has 13 residues. The CDR3: CATMGPLTYEQYF.

CDR3: CASSFGTGTGRDTQYF. The rearrangement joins TRBV7-2 to TRBJ2-3; absent DNA, TCRdb's TRBD1 call cannot be checked. The CDR3 spans 16 residues. Germline-derived CDR1 and CDR2 are SGHTA and FQGNSA.

The rearrangement uses TRBV13 and TRBJ2-3. The germline V gene has CDR1 PRHDT and CDR2 FYEKMQ (reference sequence). The CDR3 has 15 amino acids. The CDR3 protein is CASSAGPLVPSTQYF. Complete variable domain (other parts from reference TRBV13 and TRBJ2-3): AAGVIQSPRHLIKEKRETATLKCYPIPRHDTVYWYQQGPGQDPQFLISFYEKMQSDKGSIPDRFSAQQFSDYHSELNMSSLELGDSALYFCASSAGPLVPSTQYFGPGTRLTVL.

CDR3: CASSYSRGVQPQHF. The chain employs TRBV6-5 and TRBJ1-5; checking the TCRdb D call of TRBD1 is not possible without DNA. Germline CDR1 reads MNHEY; CDR2 reads SVGAGI. The CDR3 consists of 14 residues.

The chain carries TRBV19 and TRBJ1-6; absent DNA, TCRdb's TRBD1 call cannot be checked. Germline CDR1 and CDR2: LNHDA and SQIVND (reference sequence). This CDR3 spans 13 amino acids. CDR3 sequence reads: CASSFQGFSPLHF.

V usage is TRBV10-3 and J usage is TRBJ1-2; no DNA is available, so the TRBD1 call from TCRdb remains unchecked. The CDR3 length is 13 residues. The V gene's germline CDR1 is ENHRY and CDR2 SYGVKD. The CDR3 reads CAIRGQDRYGYTF.

V gene TRBV6-2 or TRBV6-3 combines with J gene TRBJ1-4. The germline CDR1 and CDR2 sequences are MNHEY and SVGEGT. CDR3 length: 15 residues. CDR3 protein: CASSYVGTTNEKLFF.

The chain has TRBV13 and TRBJ2-6. This CDR3 is 14 amino acids long. Germline CDR1 is PRHDT and CDR2 is FYEKMQ (reference sequence). The CDR3 loop reads CASSSKGGANVLTF.

This chain links TRBV6-4 with TRBJ2-1; checking the TCRdb D call of TRBD1 is not possible without DNA. The CDR3 runs 16 residues. The V gene's germline CDR1 is MRHNA and CDR2 SNTAGT. The CDR3 here is CASSLERGGARNEQFF.

The rearrangement uses TRBV5-4 and TRBJ2-3. The CDR3 runs to 16 residues. Germline V gene sequence: CDR1 SGHNT, CDR2 YYREEE (reference sequence). This chain's CDR3 is CASSLSVTSPTDTQYF.

The chain is built from TRBV18 and TRBJ2-5. This CDR3 is built from 13 residues. Germline V gives CDR1 KGHSH, CDR2 LQKENI. CDR3 in amino acids: CASSPRAKETQYF.

By frequency, this clonotype is medium-sized. V is TRBV13 and J is TRBJ1-1; TCRdb selects TRBD1, and the lack of DNA leaves this call unchecked. The CDR3 has 15 residues. Germline V gene lookup returns CDR1 PRHDT and CDR2 FYEKMQ (reference sequence). The CDR3 loop reads CASSLGGQGNTEAFF.

The V call is TRBV6-5, the J call TRBJ2-2; without DNA, the TCRdb call of TRBD1 cannot be checked. Per the germline V gene, CDR1 is MNHEY and CDR2 is SVGAGI. The CDR3 spans 15 residues. The CDR3 reads CASFDRGGGTGELFF.

This sequence joins TRBV12-3 or TRBV12-4 and TRBJ1-2. The CDR3 length is 14 residues. The CDR3 reads CASSFYTGGYGYTF.

V usage is TRBV12-3 or TRBV12-4 and J usage is TRBJ2-7; the TRBD2 assignment by TCRdb is unverifiable without DNA. The CDR3 runs 14 residues. CDR3 in amino acids: CASSLVAGGFEQYF.

The chain is built from TRBV24-1 and TRBJ2-2; with no DNA, the TCRdb D assignment of TRBD1 cannot be verified. Germline-derived CDR1 and CDR2 are KGHDR and SFDVKD. The CDR3 loop spans 15 amino acids. The CDR3 spells CATETGTTNTGELFF.

This chain links TRBV13 with TRBJ1-2. CDR3 length equals 12 residues. Germline CDR1 is PRHDT and CDR2 is FYEKMQ (reference sequence). CDR3 loop: CASSIGTDGYTF.

The CDR3 protein is CATSSATGADFEQHF. The chain carries TRBV15 and TRBJ2-7; TCRdb lists TRBD1, though no DNA is available to test this call. CDR3 length: 15 residues. Germline-derived CDR1 and CDR2 are LNHNV and YYDKDF (reference sequence).

Measured by frequency, this clonotype is medium-sized (0.01 to 0.1%). V usage is TRBV29-1 and J usage is TRBJ1-5; TCRdb proposes TRBD1, but this gene call is untestable without DNA. The germline CDR1 and CDR2 sequences are SQVTM and ANQGSEA. The CDR3 has 15 residues. CDR3 in amino acids: CSVVLPGAANQPQHF.

V and J are TRBV7-6 and TRBJ2-7; TCRdb returns TRBD2, unconfirmable since there is no DNA. CDR1 and CDR2 from the germline V gene are SGHVS and FNYEAQ. The CDR3 spans 18 residues. CDR3 amino acids: CASSLAPLSGTFSYEQYF.

J is TRBJ2-3 and V is TRBV18; no DNA is available, so the TRBD1 call from TCRdb remains unchecked. Germline V gene sequence: CDR1 KGHSH, CDR2 LQKENI. The CDR3 sequence is 15 residues long. The chain's CDR3 is CASSSSDRGGDTQYF.